A selection of T cell receptor beta chains follows, all from one sample in a study of OX40 agonist ivuxolimab in advanced cancers. Sequencing used immunoSEQ multiplex PCR; TCRdb keeps in-frame clones, though not all of them. The data show tens of thousands of clones, about 90% seen once. The sequenced sample was CD4+ or CD8+ T cells sorted from blood, obtained in a trial of the OX40 agonist ivuxolimab. The receptors derive from an adult with an advanced solid tumor such as melanoma, head and neck, liver or kidney cancer. Each CDR3 is given with its conserved first and last residue.

v_call	cdr3_aa
TRBV7-2	CASSLSGSTDTQYF
TRBV19	CASSIDYRDNYGYTF
TRBV19	CASSIKRGDGATEAFF
TRBV10-2	CASSERGDGNTIYF
TRBV30	CAWSEGVGPQHF
TRBV11-1	CASSLVGTTQETQYF
TRBV7-2	CASSLGQGRDYGYTF
TRBV7-2	CASSARLAGHTDTQYF
TRBV7-2	CASSPGQGGETQYF
TRBV4-1	CASSRGQGYGYTF
TRBV4-1	CASSQVHLVSYDEQYF
TRBV9	CASSALAGGPGNEQFF
TRBV2	CASSEGAPPAEQYF
TRBV18	CASRPPGQNLGTEAFF
TRBV5-6	CASSLAGEELGEKLFF
TRBV6-1	CASSEVGNTEAFF
TRBV19	CATSQVGTEAFF
TRBV10-2	CASSEAGGLETQYF
TRBV5-6	CASSNPIGNTIYF
TRBV4-2	CASSPDRGTNEKLFF
TRBV5-1	CASSLGQEYEQYF
TRBV5-6	CASSLAGSGNTIYF
TRBV27	CASSATRWGGTGELFF
TRBV19	CARFGFAWAFF
TRBV27	CASSFYSGGKDYGYTF
TRBV10-3	CAISEGRAGEQYF
TRBV2	CASSERDRGNYGYTF
TRBV5-1	CASSHFRLEGANVLTF
TRBV5-4	CASSLAGAGGYNEQFF
TRBV6-4	CASSERGAANEKLFF
TRBV7-3	CASSSGVAGTGELFF
TRBV11-2	CASSLGKTGGFMNEQFF
TRBV10-3	CAISEGPPGTIYF
TRBV6-4	CASSSGGPGSGYTF
TRBV2	CASNRGSGTDTQYF
TRBV7-9	CASSSPRSDTQYF
TRBV28	CASRTGEVRTEAFF
TRBV5-1	CASSSGGAHTEAFF
TRBV30	CAWSVKGGLNTGELFF
TRBV5-4	CASSLGPGQRDGYTF
TRBV11-2	CASSSLRGGWTEAFF
TRBV7-9	CASSLKGGTTSAYEQYF
TRBV15	CATSRGTGLIEQYF
TRBV19	CASSTLGPSGVRDEQFF
TRBV7-6	CASSVGGNQETQYF
TRBV15	CATSSLSPRLAYNEQFF
TRBV28	CASVGRGRSYEQYF
TRBV4-2	CASSQKQGGSGANVLTF
TRBV18	CASSPTVGQGQTYEQYF
TRBV14	CASSQGVASGGSFQETQYF
TRBV7-6	CASSLAKDTQYF
TRBV19	CASSELAGAYNEQFF
TRBV7-3	CASSPGAAHSGNTIYF